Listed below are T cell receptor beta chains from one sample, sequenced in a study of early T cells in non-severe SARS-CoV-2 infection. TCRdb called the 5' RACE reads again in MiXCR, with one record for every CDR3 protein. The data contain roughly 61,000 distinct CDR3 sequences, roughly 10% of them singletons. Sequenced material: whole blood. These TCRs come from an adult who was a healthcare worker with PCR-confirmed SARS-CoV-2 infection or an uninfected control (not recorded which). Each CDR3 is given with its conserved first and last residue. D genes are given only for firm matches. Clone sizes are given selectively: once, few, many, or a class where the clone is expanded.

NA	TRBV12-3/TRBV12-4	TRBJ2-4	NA	CASSLWGSSTKNIQYF	TGTGCCAGCAGCTTATGGGGGTCCAGCACCAAAAACATTCAGTACTTC
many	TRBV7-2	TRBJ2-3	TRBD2	CASSPGLATDTQYF	TGTGCCAGCAGCCCCGGACTAGCGACAGATACGCAGTATTTT
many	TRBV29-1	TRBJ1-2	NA	CSVEARGARNHGYTF	TGCAGCGTTGAAGCGAGGGGGGCCAGGAACCATGGCTACACCTTC
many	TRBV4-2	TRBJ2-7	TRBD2	CASSQEPLASGTPITYF	TGTGCCAGCAGCCAAGAACCGTTAGCTAGCGGGACTCCTATCACGTACTTC
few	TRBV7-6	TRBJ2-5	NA	CASSLLWGPQETQYF	TGTGCCAGCAGCTTATTGTGGGGTCCCCAAGAGACCCAGTACTTC
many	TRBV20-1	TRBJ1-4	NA	CSARDPGGANEKLFF	TGCAGTGCTAGAGATCCTGGTGGGGCGAATGAAAAACTGTTTTTT
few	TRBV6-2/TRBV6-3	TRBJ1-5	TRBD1	CASTESGGSGQPQHF	TGTGCCAGCACCGAATCAGGGGGGTCGGGTCAGCCCCAGCATTTT
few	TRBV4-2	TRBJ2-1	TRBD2	CASSQDLISGLAGVEDEQFF	TGTGCCAGCAGCCAAGATCTAATTTCAGGACTAGCGGGTGTAGAGGATGAGCAGTTCTTC
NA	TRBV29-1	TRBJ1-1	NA	CNVARLTGNTEAFF	TGCAACGTTGCCCGACTAACAGGGAACACTGAAGCTTTCTTT
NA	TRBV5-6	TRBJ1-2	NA	CASSTPNRAGSLVNYGYTF	TGTGCCAGCAGCACCCCCAATAGGGCAGGGTCGTTGGTTAACTATGGCTACACCTTC
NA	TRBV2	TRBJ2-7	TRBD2	CASSGVLAGPNEQYF	TGTGCCAGCAGTGGGGTCCTAGCGGGACCTAACGAGCAGTACTTC
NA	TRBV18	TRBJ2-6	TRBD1	CASSPPTGTNVLTF	TGTGCCAGCTCACCACCGACAGGGACCAACGTCCTGACTTTC
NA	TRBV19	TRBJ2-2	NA	CASSIGNTGELFF	TGTGCCAGTAGTATTGGAAACACCGGGGAGCTGTTTTTT
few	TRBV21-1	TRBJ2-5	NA	CASSKEDRGKTQYF	TGTGCCAGCAGCAAAGAAGACAGGGGAAAGACCCAGTACTTC
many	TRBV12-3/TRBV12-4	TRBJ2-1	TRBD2	CASRKTSGIYNEQFF	TGTGCCAGCAGGAAGACTAGCGGGATTTACAATGAGCAGTTCTTC
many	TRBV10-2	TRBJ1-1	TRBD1	CASYGQGGVTNTEAFF	TGCGCCAGCTATGGACAGGGAGGGGTGACGAACACTGAAGCTTTCTTT
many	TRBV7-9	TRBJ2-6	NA	CASSLAVVSGANVLTF	TGTGCCAGCAGCTTAGCGGTCGTCTCTGGGGCCAACGTCCTGACTTTC
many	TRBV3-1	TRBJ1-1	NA	CASSPDHSHAEAFF	TGTGCCAGCAGCCCCGACCATTCCCACGCTGAAGCTTTCTTT
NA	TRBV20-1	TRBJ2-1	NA	CSALGNEQFF	TGCAGTGCACTGGGCAATGAGCAGTTCTTC
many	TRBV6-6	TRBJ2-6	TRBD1	CASSPSTQGDSGANVLTF	TGTGCCAGCAGTCCAAGTACGCAGGGGGACTCTGGGGCCAACGTCCTGACTTTC
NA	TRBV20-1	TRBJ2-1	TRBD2	CSARDSGGRAANEQFF	TGCAGTGCTAGAGATTCAGGCGGGAGGGCGGCGAATGAGCAGTTCTTC
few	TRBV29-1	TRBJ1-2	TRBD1	CSAPILLAGGYGYTF	TGCAGCGCCCCGATCTTGCTGGCAGGGGGCTATGGCTACACCTTC
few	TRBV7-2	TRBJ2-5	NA	CASSLDFGQETQYF	TGTGCCAGCAGCTTAGACTTCGGCCAAGAGACCCAGTACTTC
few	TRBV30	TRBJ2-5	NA	CAWSVGASTETQYF	TGTGCCTGGAGTGTGGGGGCTTCGACAGAGACCCAGTACTTC
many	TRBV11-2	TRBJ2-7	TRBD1	CASSLEGTGVTEQYF	TGTGCCAGCAGCTTAGAGGGGACAGGGGTGACCGAGCAGTACTTC
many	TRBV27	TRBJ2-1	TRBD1	CASSRDSTQSSYNEQFF	TGTGCCAGCAGCCGGGACAGTACTCAAAGCTCCTACAATGAGCAGTTCTTC
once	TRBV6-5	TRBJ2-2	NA	CASSYSLVGNGELFF	TGTGCCAGCAGTTATTCACTCGTGGGTAACGGGGAGCTGTTTTTT
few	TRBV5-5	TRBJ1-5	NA	CASTEGGAASNQPQHF	TGTGCCAGCACCGAGGGAGGGGCCGCCAGCAATCAGCCCCAGCATTTT
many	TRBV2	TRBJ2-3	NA	CASSGARTGTDTQYF	TGTGCCAGCAGTGGTGCTAGAACCGGCACAGATACGCAGTATTTT
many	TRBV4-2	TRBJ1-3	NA	CASSQDPVGRGNTIYF	TGTGCCAGCAGCCAAGATCCGGTGGGGAGGGGAAACACCATATATTTT
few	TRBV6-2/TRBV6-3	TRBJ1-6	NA	CASSYRDRNSPLHF	TGTGCCAGCAGTTACAGGGATCGCAATTCACCCCTCCACTTT
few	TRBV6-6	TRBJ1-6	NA	CASSYSGGDNSPLHF	TGTGCCAGCAGTTACTCCGGGGGGGACAATTCACCCCTCCACTTT
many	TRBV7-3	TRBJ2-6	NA	CASSLQGRTGANVLTF	TGTGCCAGCAGCCTACAGGGAAGGACTGGGGCCAACGTCCTGACTTTC
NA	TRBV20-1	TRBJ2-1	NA	CSATSRRAVNEQFF	TGCAGCGCCACTAGCCGGAGGGCGGTCAATGAGCAGTTCTTC
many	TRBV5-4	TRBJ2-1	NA	CASSPGGTRFLSEQFF	TGTGCCAGCAGCCCCGGCGGGACCCGTTTTCTAAGCGAGCAGTTCTTC
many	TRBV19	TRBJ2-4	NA	CASSIGWQFLAKNIQYF	TGTGCCAGTAGTATAGGGTGGCAGTTTCTAGCCAAAAACATTCAGTACTTC
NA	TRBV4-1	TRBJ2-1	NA	CASGNYNEQFF	TGCGCCAGCGGAAACTACAATGAGCAGTTCTTC
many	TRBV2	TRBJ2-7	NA	CASSSGYFYEQYF	TGTGCCAGCAGTAGCGGGTATTTCTACGAGCAGTACTTC